The clone carrying this T cell receptor beta chain has a handful of counts. The sample originates from a study of CD8+ T cells in alopecia areata. Extracted RNA was reverse transcribed, and the resulting cDNA served as sequencing template. Assay: immunoSEQ multiplex PCR; the TCRdb copy retains only in-frame clones and omits some. The sample has more than 85,000 clones; nearly 45% are singletons. CDR3 length: 12 amino acids. The germline V and J ends were trimmed by 2 bases and 9 bases, with 9 bases remaining between them. The germline V gene encodes CDR1 ENHRY and CDR2 SYGVKD. Input material: CD4+ T cells sorted from blood. The receptor's source is a human donor with alopecia areata. V gene TRBV10-3 combines with J gene TRBJ2-3; D may be TRBD2 (5 bases). The CDR3 DNA reads as TGTGCCATCAGTGAGCGAGGGAAGACGCAGTATTTT. It is translated as CAISERGKTQYF.